This T cell receptor (beta chain) stems from a study of T-cell reconstitution after alpha-beta-depleted transplantation in children. The study, taken as a whole, reports: Several hundred rapidly expanded clones from non-depleted graft cells reportedly supplied alpha-beta T cells about two months post-transplant. From newly produced T cells came most of the T-cell counts and diversity one year after transplant. The study traced high day-60 TCRbeta diversity in some patients to surviving recipient T cells and thymic progenitors.

TCRbeta library preparation incorporated unique molecular identifiers. TCRdb re-analysed the PCR reads in MiXCR, keeping a single row per CDR3 protein. Among fewer than 550,000 distinct CDR3 sequences, roughly 17% were seen once, and the ten largest hold under 30%. Looked up from germline, CDR1 is SNHLY and CDR2 is FYNNEI. Trimming took off 2 bases at V and 2 bases at J, with 7 bases between the two ends. The CDR3 sequence is 14 residues long. This clonotype has a handful of counts. Its specificity is not known. V usage is TRBV2 and J usage is TRBJ1-3; maybe TRBD1 (5 bases). Specimen: PBMCs, mostly from graft donor cells, collected 360 days after TCRalphabeta/CD19-depleted stem cell transplant. This receptor was taken from a boy under two years old who had a stem cell transplant for Wiskott-Aldrich syndrome, so the T cells may come from the graft donor. In DNA form, the CDR3 reads TGTGCCAGCAGTGAATGGGGGGCTGGAAACACCATATATTTT. It is translated as CASSEWGAGNTIYF. Together with reference TRBV2 and TRBJ1-3, the CDR3 gives the full variable domain: EPEVTQTPSHQVTQMGQEVILRCVPISNHLYFYWYRQILGQKVEFLVSFYNNEISEKSEIFDDQFSVERPDGSNFTLKIRSTKLEDSAMYFCASSEWGAGNTIYFGEGSWLTVV.